This T cell receptor (beta chain) was recorded in a study of blood T cells in healthy people across ages. Study-wide results and limits: In long-lived donors, naive CD4+ cell counts and diversity exceeded those of aged donors.

In regard to this clonotype: Its antigen is unidentified.

Germline assignment: CDR1 MDHEN and CDR2 SYDVKM. The CDR3 runs 14 residues. The V end was cut by 9 bases, the J end by 5 bases, with 19 bases between. Next came a second PCR, run for roughly 7 to 12 cycles, which used a sample-barcoded 5' primer along with a J-beta primer mix. All cDNA molecules were each tagged by a template-switch adaptor with 12 random nucleotides. TCRdb used MiXCR to reprocess the 5' RACE reads, holding one entry per CDR3 protein. The table records about 970,000 distinct CDR3 sequences, just over 50% of them present only once. This clonotype was obtained from a woman aged 55-75 years in good health. The chain is built from TRBV28 and TRBJ2-5, with a tentative D call TRBD2 (5 bases). The source material was blood. The CDR3, as DNA: TGTGCCAGTGAGGGTGACGATTCCTGGGAGACCCAGTACTTC. This gives the protein CASEGDDSWETQYF.